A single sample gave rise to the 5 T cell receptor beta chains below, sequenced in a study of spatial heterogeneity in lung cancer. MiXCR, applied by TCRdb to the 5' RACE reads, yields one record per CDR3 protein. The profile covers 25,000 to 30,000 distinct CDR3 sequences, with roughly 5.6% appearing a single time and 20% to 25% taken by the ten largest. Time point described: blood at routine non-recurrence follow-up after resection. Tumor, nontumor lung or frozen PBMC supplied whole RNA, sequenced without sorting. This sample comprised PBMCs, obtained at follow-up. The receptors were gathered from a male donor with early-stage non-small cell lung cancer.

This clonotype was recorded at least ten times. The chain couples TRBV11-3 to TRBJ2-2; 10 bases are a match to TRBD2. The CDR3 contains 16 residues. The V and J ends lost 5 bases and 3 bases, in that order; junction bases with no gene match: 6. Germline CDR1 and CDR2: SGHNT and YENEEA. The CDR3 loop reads CASSLLAGADTGELFF. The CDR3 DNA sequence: TGTGCCAGCAGCCTTCTAGCGGGGGCTGACACCGGGGAGCTGTTTTTT.

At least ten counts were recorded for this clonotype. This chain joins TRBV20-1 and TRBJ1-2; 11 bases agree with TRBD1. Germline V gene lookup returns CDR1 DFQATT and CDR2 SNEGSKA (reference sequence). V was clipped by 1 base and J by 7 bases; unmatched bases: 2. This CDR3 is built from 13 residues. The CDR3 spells CSARVDRGPGYTF. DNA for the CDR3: TGCAGTGCTAGAGTGGACAGGGGGCCTGGCTACACCTTC.

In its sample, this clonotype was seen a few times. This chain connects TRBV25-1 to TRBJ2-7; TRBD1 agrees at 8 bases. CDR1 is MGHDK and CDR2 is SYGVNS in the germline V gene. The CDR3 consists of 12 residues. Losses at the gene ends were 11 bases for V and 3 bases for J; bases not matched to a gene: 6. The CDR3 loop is CASGQAGYEQYF. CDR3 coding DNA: TGTGCCTCGGGACAGGCGGGCTACGAGCAGTACTTC.

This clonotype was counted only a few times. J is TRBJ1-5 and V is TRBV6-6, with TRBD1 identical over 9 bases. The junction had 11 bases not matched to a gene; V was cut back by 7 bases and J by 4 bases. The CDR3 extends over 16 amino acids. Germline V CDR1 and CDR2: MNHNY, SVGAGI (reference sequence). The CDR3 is CASIAGTGTSNQPQHF. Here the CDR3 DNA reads TGTGCCAGCATTGCCGGGACAGGGACGTCAAATCAGCCCCAGCATTTT.

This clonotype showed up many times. In DNA form, the CDR3 reads TGTGCCAGCAGGGAGACTAGCCGAAACACAGATACGCAGTATTTT. Protein product: CASRETSRNTDTQYF. The chain has TRBV12-3 or TRBV12-4 and TRBJ2-3; 7 bases map to TRBD2. After removal of 6 bases from V and 2 bases from J, the junction contained 8 bases not matched to a gene. The length of the CDR3 is 15 residues.